One sample yielded the 11 T cell receptor beta chains listed below, sequenced in a study of spatial heterogeneity in lung cancer (dated by TCRdb to the late 2010s). The time point label of this sample denotes: sample taken at primary tumor resection. Their antigens are not known. Library prep was done by 5' RACE. The reads were generated on a NextSeq 500. TCRdb itself trimmed the public reads at Q25 with fastp, ran MiXCR and retained productive beta chains. Rows with one shared CDR3 protein collapse into an entry with the most common genes and DNA. For this sample there are several thousand distinct CDR3 sequences; roughly a tenth appear just once. The ten largest clones capture under 10% of the sample. Points the paper makes about the study in general: A correlation was observed between the number of expanded intratumoral alpha and beta TCRs and the tumor nonsynonymous mutation count.

This sample comprised lung tumor tissue, obtained at surgery. Receptors originate from a male donor with early-stage non-small cell lung cancer.

The chain uses TRBV7-2 and TRBJ2-2; D possibly corresponds to TRBD1 (6 bases). There are 13 residues in the CDR3. Germline CDR1 SGHTA, CDR2 FQGNSA. Trimming removed 3 bases at V and 6 bases at J, with 8 bases between. The CDR3 reads CASSFWGPGELFF. The CDR3 coding sequence is TGTGCCAGCAGCTTCTGGGGGCCCGGGGAGCTGTTTTTT.

Ten or more counts support this clonotype. This chain links TRBV12-3 or TRBV12-4 with TRBJ2-1; the D gene is possibly TRBD1 (5 bases). The CDR3 loop spans 15 amino acids. V lost 5 bases and J 5 bases, leaving 16 bases between the germline ends. The CDR3 nucleotides are TGTGCCAGCAGTACCCCGGCCCAGGGCGACAATGAGCAGTTCTTC. It encodes CASSTPAQGDNEQFF.

V gene TRBV11-3 combines with J gene TRBJ2-2, with 10 bases identical to TRBD1. This CDR3 region has 15 residues. J lost 10 bases, V lost 5 bases, and 10 bases had no gene match. In germline, CDR1 is SGHNT, CDR2 YENEEA. This CDR3 reads CASSHRDRGPEELFF. DNA of the CDR3: TGTGCCAGCAGCCACCGGGACAGGGGCCCCGAGGAGCTGTTTTTT. The whole variable domain, filled in from reference TRBV11-3 and TRBJ2-2, reads EAGVVQSPRYKIIEKKQPVAFWCNPISGHNTLYWYLQNLGQGPELLIRYENEEAVDDSQLPKDRFSAERLKGVDSTLKIQPAELGDSAVYLCASSHRDRGPEELFFGEGSRLTVL.

This clonotype has at least ten counts. V gene TRBV7-2 combines with J gene TRBJ1-6; D call uncertain. Germline values: CDR1 SGHTA, CDR2 FQGNSA. V shed 4 bases and J shed 7 bases, with 14 bases lying between them. The CDR3 is 15 amino acids. CDR3 region: CASSYLGSQNSPLHF. For the CDR3, the DNA is TGTGCCAGCAGCTATCTAGGGAGTCAAAATTCACCCCTCCACTTT.

By share, this clonotype ranks as medium-sized (0.01 to 0.1%). The chain employs TRBV5-1 and TRBJ1-5; the D is unclear. The CDR3 loop spans 12 amino acids. V dropped 0 bases and J dropped 7 bases, with 5 bases sitting between them. The germline gives CDR1 SGHRS, CDR2 YFSETQ. The CDR3 DNA follows: TGCGCCAGCAGCTTGGAAGGACAGCCCCAGCATTTT. Protein: CASSLEGQPQHF.

By share, this clonotype counts as large. The CDR3 here is CASKLGSSYEQYF. CDR3 bases: TGTGCCAGCAAGCTGGGAAGCTCCTACGAGCAGTACTTC. This chain links TRBV5-4 with TRBJ2-7; D is unresolved. The CDR3 loop spans 13 amino acids. The germline CDR1 and CDR2 sequences are SGHNT and YYREEE (reference sequence). Deletions cut 6 bases from V and 0 bases from J, with 10 bases between.

In its sample, this clonotype ranks as large (0.1 to 1%). For the CDR3, the DNA is TGTGCCAGCAGAAATCCTGGGCAAGAGACCCAGTACTTC. Protein product: CASRNPGQETQYF. V gene TRBV7-2 combines with J gene TRBJ2-5; D uncertain. Germline V gives CDR1 SGHTA, CDR2 FQGNSA. V lost 6 bases and J 2 bases, leaving 10 bases between the germline ends. The CDR3 has 13 amino acids.

In its sample, this clonotype was seen many times. This rearrangement joins TRBV18 to TRBJ2-7; 9 nucleotides agree with TRBD1. The V gene end was trimmed by 2 bases and the J gene end by 5 bases; junction bases not matched to a gene: 7. The germline gives CDR1 KGHSH, CDR2 LQKENI. CDR3 length: 15 residues. The CDR3 is CASSPRTGASDEQYF. DNA of the CDR3: TGTGCCAGCTCACCAAGGACAGGGGCCTCTGACGAGCAGTACTTC.

In this sample, this clonotype is medium-sized (0.01 to 0.1%). V and J are TRBV29-1 and TRBJ2-6; D gene uncertain. Per the germline V gene, CDR1 is SQVTM and CDR2 is ANQGSEA. There are 14 residues in the CDR3. Trimming took 4 bases from V and 0 from J, leaving 7 bases between them. The CDR3 is CSVATASGANVLTF. In nucleotides, the CDR3 is TGCAGCGTTGCGACGGCCTCTGGGGCCAACGTCCTGACTTTC.

This clonotype counts as medium-sized. CDR3 bases: TGTGCCAGTATAAGGCGACCTGAAGCTTTCTTT. Translating it yields CASIRRPEAFF. The chain has TRBV6-1 and TRBJ1-1; D ambiguous. The CDR3 length is 11 residues. The germline V and J ends were trimmed by 9 bases and 6 bases, with 11 bases remaining between them. From germline, CDR1 is MNHNS and CDR2 SASEGT.

The chain is built from TRBV27 and TRBJ2-3; 9 bases fit TRBD2. The CDR3 covers 17 residues. The V and J ends lost 0 bases and 7 bases, in that order; junction bases with no gene match: 11. Per germline, CDR1 MNHEY and CDR2 SMNVEV (reference sequence). CDR3 in amino acids: CASSLSKGGTSLNTQYF. The CDR3 nucleotides read TGTGCCAGCAGTTTATCGAAAGGCGGGACTAGCTTAAATACGCAGTATTTT.